The 18 T cell receptor beta chains below were found in one sample sequenced in a study of beta chain features in type 1 diabetes. The sequenced template was cDNA made from the entire isolated RNA. Method: immunoSEQ multiplex PCR; TCRdb's copy keeps in-frame clones and lacks some. The sample has around 280,000 clones, roughly 8% seen once. The material sequenced was central memory CD4+ T cells from blood. These receptors were taken from a woman aged 18-29 years in good health.

In this sample, this clone turned up a few times. The chain combines TRBV18 with TRBJ1-5; D is undetermined. Germline CDR1 and CDR2: KGHSH and LQKENI. Deletions cut 0 bases from V and 0 bases from J, with 3 bases between. The CDR3 is 14 residues long. CDR3 bases: TGTGCCAGCTCACCACCTGGTAGCAATCAGCCCCAGCATTTT. It specifies CASSPPGSNQPQHF.

The V call is TRBV6-5, the J call TRBJ1-2; D is uncertain. The CDR3 length is 13 residues. The V gene lost 4 bases and the J gene lost 4 bases, with 10 bases spanning the gap. Germline-derived CDR1 and CDR2 are MNHEY and SVGAGI. The CDR3 is CASSFDTSYGYTF. Written as DNA, the CDR3 is TGTGCCAGCAGTTTCGACACGTCCTATGGCTACACCTTC.

This chain links TRBV5-1 with TRBJ1-4; D may be TRBD1 (5 bases). The germline gives CDR1 SGHRS, CDR2 YFSETQ. The CDR3 length is 15 residues. Trimming cost V 4 bases and J 5 bases, with 15 bases left between them. The CDR3: CASSGAGGSNEKLFF. The CDR3 bases are TGCGCCAGCAGCGGGGCCGGAGGGTCGAATGAAAAACTGTTTTTT.

This clone turned up a few times. The CDR3 loop is CASSVQGHPNSPLHF. In DNA form, the CDR3 reads TGTGCCAGCAGCGTCCAGGGACACCCTAATTCACCCCTCCACTTT. The V gene is TRBV7-6, the J gene TRBJ1-6; possible D gene TRBD1, 6 bases. Per germline, CDR1 SGHVS and CDR2 FNYEAQ. This CDR3 is built from 15 residues. Between the trimmed V and J ends, which lost 5 bases and 6 bases, there was a span of 14 bases.

This clone appeared a few times. V is TRBV30 and J is TRBJ2-3, with D uncertain. V was shortened by 0 bases and J by 5 bases, with 6 bases between the two germline ends. CDR1 is GTSNPN, CDR2 SVGIG, per germline (reference sequence). CDR3 length: 12 amino acids. The CDR3 bases are TGTGCCTGGAGTGTATCCAGAGATACGCAGTATTTT. Translation gives CAWSVSRDTQYF. Together with reference TRBV30 and TRBJ2-3, the CDR3 gives the full variable domain: SQTIHQWPATLVQPVGSPLSLECTVEGTSNPNLYWYRQAAGRGLQLLFYSVGIGQISSEVPQNLSASRPQDRQFILSSKKLLLSDSGFYLCAWSVSRDTQYFGPGTRLTVL.

The genes are TRBV6-5 and TRBJ2-7; D tentatively reads TRBD1 or TRBD2 (6 bases each). V gave up 6 bases and J gave up 2 bases, with 14 bases separating them. Per the germline V gene, CDR1 is MNHEY and CDR2 is SVGAGI. The CDR3 contains 14 residues. CDR3 sequence: CASSVWGATYEQYF. Written as DNA, the CDR3 is TGTGCCAGCAGCGTTTGGGGGGCGACCTACGAGCAGTACTTC.

This clone has ten or more counts. The J gene is TRBJ2-1, the V gene TRBV4-2; 8 positions agree with TRBD2. CDR1 and CDR2 from the germline V gene are LGHNA and YNFKEQ. The CDR3 is made up of 13 amino acids. J gave up 6 bases and V 6 bases, and 4 bases lay outside the gene matches. CDR3 loop: CASRGLGSNEQFF. In nucleotides, the CDR3 is TGTGCCAGCAGGGGACTAGGGTCCAATGAGCAGTTCTTC.

The chain links TRBV4-1 to TRBJ2-1; a weak D match, TRBD1 (5 bases). CDR3 size: 13 residues. Germline assignment: CDR1 MGHRA and CDR2 YSYEKL. V was clipped by 0 bases and J by 10 bases, with 10 bases between them. In nucleotides, the CDR3 is TGCGCCAGCAGCCAAGATAGGGGTGGGGAGCAGTTCTTC. It codes for CASSQDRGGEQFF.

This clone has a handful of counts. The rearrangement links TRBV6-5 to TRBJ2-2; 9 nucleotides match TRBD2. Looked up from germline, CDR1 is MNHEY and CDR2 is SVGAGI. V dropped 8 bases and J dropped 10; count of bases not matched to a gene: 14. The CDR3 sequence is 15 residues long. In DNA form, the CDR3 reads TGTGCCAGCCGGTCGGCGGGAGGGGTCCGGATGGAGCTGTTTTTT. Its protein is CASRSAGGVRMELFF.

The chain recombines TRBV4-1 with TRBJ2-1; 10 positions match TRBD1. Trimming cost V 0 bases and J 2 bases; bases outside gene matches: 1. This CDR3 region has 16 residues. Looked up from germline, CDR1 is MGHRA and CDR2 is YSYEKL. CDR3 coding DNA: TGCGCCAGCAGCCAAGAGGGGACAGGGGCCTACAATGAGCAGTTCTTC. Protein sequence: CASSQEGTGAYNEQFF.

In the case of this clone: Lacking the conserved final phenylalanine or tryptophan, this CDR3 likely reflects a read error. Because the CDR3's place on the DNA is in doubt, the DNA is left out and the CDR3 is given as listed by TCRdb. This sequence joins TRBV7-2 and TRBJ2-7; TRBD1 is the table's D call, not checked against the DNA. Germline lookup yields CDR1 SGHTA and CDR2 FQGNSA. The CDR3 has 12 amino acids, counting both end residues. CDR3 in amino acids: CASSLDRGPLYL.

This clone was observed a few times. J is TRBJ1-1 and V is TRBV9; D might be TRBD1 (5 bases). In germline, CDR1 is SGDLS, CDR2 YYNGEE. Trimming shortened V by 0 bases and J by 4 bases, and 16 bases separated the two germline ends. The CDR3 consists of 16 residues. CDR3 DNA sequence: TGTGCCAGCAGCGTAGGCTGGGGCCCAAATCCCACTGAAGCTTTCTTT. Amino acid sequence: CASSVGWGPNPTEAFF.

This clone was detected a few times. The rearrangement uses TRBV27 and TRBJ1-5, with a tentative D call TRBD1 (5 bases). The CDR3 covers 15 residues. The germline gives CDR1 MNHEY, CDR2 SMNVEV (reference sequence). Trimming stripped 6 bases from V and 5 bases from J, with 17 bases between. The CDR3 reads CASRSGRLLDQPQHF. CDR3 nucleotide sequence: TGTGCCAGCAGGTCGGGACGGTTGTTGGATCAGCCCCAGCATTTT.

About this clone itself: The final CDR3 position lacks the conserved phenylalanine or tryptophan, pointing to a likely read error. It is unclear where the CDR3 begins or ends on the DNA, so no DNA is shown, and the CDR3 is as TCRdb lists it. V gene TRBV6-6 combines with J gene TRBJ2-3; no check of the table's D call, TRBD2, against the DNA was made. The CDR3 is 13 amino acids long, termini counted. Germline-derived CDR1 and CDR2 are MNHNY and SVGAGI (reference sequence). Here the CDR3 reads CAISGGSTPLFFQ.

The chain has TRBV7-6 and TRBJ2-5; either TRBD1 or TRBD2 may fit D (6 bases each). Germline-derived CDR1 and CDR2 are SGHVS and FNYEAQ. CDR3 length: 15 amino acids. V was trimmed by 2 bases and J by 5 bases, leaving 15 bases between them. Written as DNA, the CDR3 is TGTGCCAGCAGCTTACGGTTGCTAGGGGGGGAGACCCAGTACTTC. It specifies CASSLRLLGGETQYF.

This clone has more than one count but fewer than ten. The chain recombines TRBV11-2 with TRBJ2-2; 7 nucleotides match TRBD2. The germline CDR1 and CDR2 sequences are SGHAT and FQNNGV. V lost 3 bases and J lost 5; bases outside the gene matches: 3. CDR3 length equals 14 residues. The CDR3, as DNA: TGTGCCAGCAGCTTCTGGCGGGAGACCGGGGAGCTGTTTTTT. Translation: CASSFWRETGELFF.

There are a few counts of this clone. This rearrangement joins TRBV18 to TRBJ2-1, with D possibly TRBD2 on 5 matching bases. V was clipped by 4 bases and J by 5 bases, with 9 bases between them. The germline V gene encodes CDR1 KGHSH and CDR2 LQKENI. This CDR3 has 13 residues. The CDR3, as DNA: TGTGCCAGCTCACGAGAACTAGACAATGAGCAGTTCTTC. Translation gives CASSRELDNEQFF.

This clone has more than one count but fewer than ten. The CDR3 DNA is TGCAGCGTTGATACCGCAGGGAAGGGTGGCTACACCTTC. Protein product: CSVDTAGKGGYTF. The V call is TRBV29-1, the J call TRBJ1-2; D might be TRBD1 (5 bases). The ends were cut back, 3 bases at V and 7 bases at J, with 15 bases in the middle. The CDR3 length is 13 residues. Germline-derived CDR1 and CDR2 are SQVTM and ANQGSEA.